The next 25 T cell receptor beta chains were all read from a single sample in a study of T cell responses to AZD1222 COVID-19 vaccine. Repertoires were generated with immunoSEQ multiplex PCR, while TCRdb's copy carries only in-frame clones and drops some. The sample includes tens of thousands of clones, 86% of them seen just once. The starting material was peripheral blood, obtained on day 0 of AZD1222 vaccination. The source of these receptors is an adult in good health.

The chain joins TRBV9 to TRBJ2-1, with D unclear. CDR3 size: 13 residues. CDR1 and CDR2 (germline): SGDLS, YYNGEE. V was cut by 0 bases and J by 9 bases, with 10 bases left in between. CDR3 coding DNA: TGTGCCAGCAGCGTAGAAGGGCGCGCTGAGCAGTTCTTC. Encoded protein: CASSVEGRAEQFF.

The CDR3 DNA reads as TGTGCCAGCAGTTTAAGTAGGAACACTGAAGCTTTCTTT. This sequence encodes CASSLSRNTEAFF. V usage is TRBV28 and J usage is TRBJ1-1; D is unresolved. This CDR3 region has 13 residues. With 2 bases removed from V and 1 base from J, the gap between germline ends came to 5 bases. Germline CDR1 is MDHEN and CDR2 is SYDVKM.

The CDR3 is CASSLDRTVNNSPLHF. DNA for the CDR3: TGTGCCAGCAGTTTGGATCGGACAGTTAATAATTCACCCCTCCACTTT. V gene TRBV28 combines with J gene TRBJ1-6, with D possibly matching TRBD1 (6 bases). V was shortened by 3 bases and J by 5 bases, with 14 bases between the two germline ends. The CDR3 is 16 amino acids. Germline lookup yields CDR1 MDHEN and CDR2 SYDVKM.

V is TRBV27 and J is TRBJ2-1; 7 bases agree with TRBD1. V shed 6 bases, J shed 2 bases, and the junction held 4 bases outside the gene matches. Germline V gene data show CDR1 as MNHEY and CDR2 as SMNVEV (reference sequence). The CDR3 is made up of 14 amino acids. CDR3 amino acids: CASRAQGTYNEQFF. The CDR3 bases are TGTGCCAGCAGGGCACAGGGGACCTACAATGAGCAGTTCTTC.

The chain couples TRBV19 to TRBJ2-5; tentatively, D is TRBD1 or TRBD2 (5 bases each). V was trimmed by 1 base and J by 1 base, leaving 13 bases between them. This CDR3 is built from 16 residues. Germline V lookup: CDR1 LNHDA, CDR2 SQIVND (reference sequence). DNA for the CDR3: TGTGCCAGTAGTATAGTCGGGACGACCGCCCAAGAGACCCAGTACTTC. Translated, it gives CASSIVGTTAQETQYF.

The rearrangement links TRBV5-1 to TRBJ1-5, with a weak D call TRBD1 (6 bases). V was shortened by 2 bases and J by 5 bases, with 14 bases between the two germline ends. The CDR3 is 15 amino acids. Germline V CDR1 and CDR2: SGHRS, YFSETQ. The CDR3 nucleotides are TGCGCCAGCAGCTTTGGGGGCGATTTTGATCAGCCCCAGCATTTT. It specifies CASSFGGDFDQPQHF.

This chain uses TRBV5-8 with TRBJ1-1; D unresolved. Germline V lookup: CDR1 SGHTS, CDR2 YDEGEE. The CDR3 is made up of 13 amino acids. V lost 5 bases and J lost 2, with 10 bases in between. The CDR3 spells CASRSEGNTEAFF. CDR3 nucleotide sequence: TGTGCCAGCAGGAGTGAGGGAAACACTGAAGCTTTCTTT.

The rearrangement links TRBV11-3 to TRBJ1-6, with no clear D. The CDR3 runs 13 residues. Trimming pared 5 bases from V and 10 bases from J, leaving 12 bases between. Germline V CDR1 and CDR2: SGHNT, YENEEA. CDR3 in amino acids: CASSPQTGSPLHF. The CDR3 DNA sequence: TGTGCCAGCAGCCCTCAGACGGGGTCACCCCTCCACTTT.

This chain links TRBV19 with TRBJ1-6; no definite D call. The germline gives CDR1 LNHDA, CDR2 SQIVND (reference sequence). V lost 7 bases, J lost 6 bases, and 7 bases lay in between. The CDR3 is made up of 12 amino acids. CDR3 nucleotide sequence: TGTGCCAGTACGGATTTTAATTCACCCCTCCACTTT. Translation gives CASTDFNSPLHF.

The DNA of the CDR3 is TGTGCCAGTAGTACCGCAGCAACTAATGAAAAACTGTTTTTT. Translating gives CASSTAATNEKLFF. The rearrangement links TRBV19 to TRBJ1-4, with D uncertain. The CDR3 runs 14 residues. V dropped 4 bases and J dropped 0 bases, with 6 bases sitting between them. Germline loops: CDR1 LNHDA, CDR2 SQIVND (reference sequence).

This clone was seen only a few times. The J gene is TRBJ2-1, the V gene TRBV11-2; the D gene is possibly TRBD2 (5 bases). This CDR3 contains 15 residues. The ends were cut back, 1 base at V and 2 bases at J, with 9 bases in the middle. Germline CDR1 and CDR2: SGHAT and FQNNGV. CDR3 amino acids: CASSLAAAAYNEQFF. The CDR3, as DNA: TGTGCCAGCAGCTTAGCAGCGGCGGCCTACAATGAGCAGTTCTTC.

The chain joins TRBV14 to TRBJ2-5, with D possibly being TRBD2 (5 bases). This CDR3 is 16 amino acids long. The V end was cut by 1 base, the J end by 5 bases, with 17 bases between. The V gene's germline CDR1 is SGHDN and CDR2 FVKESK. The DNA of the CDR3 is TGTGCCAGCAGCCAAGGACTATTGGGTTTTGGGGAGACCCAGTACTTC. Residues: CASSQGLLGFGETQYF.

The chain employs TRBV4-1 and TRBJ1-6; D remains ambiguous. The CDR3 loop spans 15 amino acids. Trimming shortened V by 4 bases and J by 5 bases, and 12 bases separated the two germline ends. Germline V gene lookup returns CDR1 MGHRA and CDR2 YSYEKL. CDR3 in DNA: TGCGCCAGCAGCCTTCACATATCCAATAATTCACCCCTCCACTTT. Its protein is CASSLHISNNSPLHF.

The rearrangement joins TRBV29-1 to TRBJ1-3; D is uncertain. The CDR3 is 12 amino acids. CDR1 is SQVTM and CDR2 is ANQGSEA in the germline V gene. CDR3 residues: CSGFFSGNTIYF. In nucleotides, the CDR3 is TGCAGTGGGTTCTTCTCTGGAAACACCATATATTTT.

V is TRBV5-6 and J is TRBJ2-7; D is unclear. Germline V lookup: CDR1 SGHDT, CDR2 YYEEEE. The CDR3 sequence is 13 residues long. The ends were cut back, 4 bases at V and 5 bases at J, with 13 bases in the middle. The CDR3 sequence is CASSHLIGNEQYF. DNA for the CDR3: TGTGCCAGCAGCCACCTGATAGGGAACGAGCAGTACTTC. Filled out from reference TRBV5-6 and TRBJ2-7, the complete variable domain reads DAGVTQSPTHLIKTRGQQVTLRCSPKSGHDTVSWYQQALGQGPQFIFQYYEEEERQRGNFPDRFSGHQFPNYSSELNVNALLLGDSALYLCASSHLIGNEQYFGPGTRLTVT.

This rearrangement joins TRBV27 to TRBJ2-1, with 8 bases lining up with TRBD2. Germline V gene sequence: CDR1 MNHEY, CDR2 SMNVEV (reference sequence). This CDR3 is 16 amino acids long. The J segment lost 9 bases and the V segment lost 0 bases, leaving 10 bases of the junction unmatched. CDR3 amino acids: CASSLSDGRASSEQFF. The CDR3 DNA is TGTGCCAGCAGTTTATCAGACGGGAGGGCCTCAAGTGAGCAGTTCTTC.

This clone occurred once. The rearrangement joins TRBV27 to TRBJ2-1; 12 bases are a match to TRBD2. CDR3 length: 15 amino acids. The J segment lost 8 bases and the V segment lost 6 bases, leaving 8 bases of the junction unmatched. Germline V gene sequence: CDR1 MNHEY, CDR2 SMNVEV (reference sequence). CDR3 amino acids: CASRRLAGAPHEQFF. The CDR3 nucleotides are TGTGCCAGCAGGCGACTAGCGGGAGCCCCCCATGAGCAGTTCTTC.

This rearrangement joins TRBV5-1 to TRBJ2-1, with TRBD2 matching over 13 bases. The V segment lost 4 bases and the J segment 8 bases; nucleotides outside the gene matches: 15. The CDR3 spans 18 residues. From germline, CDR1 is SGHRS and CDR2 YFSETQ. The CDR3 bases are TGCGCCAGCAGCGTAGGGACTAGCGGGAATCTAAAGAGCGATGAGCAGTTCTTC. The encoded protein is CASSVGTSGNLKSDEQFF.

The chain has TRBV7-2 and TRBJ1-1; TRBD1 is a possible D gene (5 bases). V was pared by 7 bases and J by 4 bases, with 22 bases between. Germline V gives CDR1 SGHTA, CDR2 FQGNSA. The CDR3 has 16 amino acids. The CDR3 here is CASNPSPTTGGTEAFF. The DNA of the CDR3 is TGTGCCAGCAACCCAAGCCCGACCACAGGAGGCACTGAAGCTTTCTTT.

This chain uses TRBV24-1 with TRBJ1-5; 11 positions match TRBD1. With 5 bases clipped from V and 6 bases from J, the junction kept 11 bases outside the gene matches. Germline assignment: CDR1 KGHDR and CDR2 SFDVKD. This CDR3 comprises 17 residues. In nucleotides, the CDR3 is TGTGCCACCAGTGTTCCCACGGGACAGGGGGTTGGTCAGCCCCAGCATTTT. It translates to CATSVPTGQGVGQPQHF.

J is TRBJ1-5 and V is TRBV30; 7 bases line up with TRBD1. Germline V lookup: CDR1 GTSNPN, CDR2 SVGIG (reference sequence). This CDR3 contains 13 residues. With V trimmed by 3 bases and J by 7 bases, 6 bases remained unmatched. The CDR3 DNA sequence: TGTGCCTGGAGCAGGGGGGTCGGCCAGCCCCAGCATTTT. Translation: CAWSRGVGQPQHF.

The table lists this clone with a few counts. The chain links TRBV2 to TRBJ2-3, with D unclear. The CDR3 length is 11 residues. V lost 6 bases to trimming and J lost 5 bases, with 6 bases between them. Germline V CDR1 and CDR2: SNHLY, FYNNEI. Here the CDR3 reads CASSQVDTQYF. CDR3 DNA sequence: TGTGCCAGCAGCCAAGTAGATACGCAGTATTTT.

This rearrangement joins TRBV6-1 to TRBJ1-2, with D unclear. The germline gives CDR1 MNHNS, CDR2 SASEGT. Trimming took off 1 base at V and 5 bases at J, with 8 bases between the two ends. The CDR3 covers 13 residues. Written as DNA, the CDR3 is TGTGCCAGCAGTGAAGACGCCTTATATGGCTACACCTTC. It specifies CASSEDALYGYTF.

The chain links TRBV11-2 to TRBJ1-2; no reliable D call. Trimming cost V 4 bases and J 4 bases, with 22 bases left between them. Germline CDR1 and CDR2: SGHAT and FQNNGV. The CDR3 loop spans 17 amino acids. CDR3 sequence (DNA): TGTGCCAGCAGCTCGTATAAGAACACGGTAGCGGGCTATGGCTACACCTTC. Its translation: CASSSYKNTVAGYGYTF.

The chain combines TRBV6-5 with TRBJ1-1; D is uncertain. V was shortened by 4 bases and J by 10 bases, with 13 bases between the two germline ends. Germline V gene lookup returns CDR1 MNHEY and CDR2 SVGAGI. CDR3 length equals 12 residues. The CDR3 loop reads CASSSQTWTAFF. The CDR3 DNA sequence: TGTGCCAGCAGTTCCCAGACATGGACAGCTTTCTTT.